The 8 T cell receptor beta chains presented below share a single source sample, sequenced in a study of cytomegalovirus exposure and HLA in healthy donors. 13 Jbeta primers and 60 Vbeta primers were used for the PCR. Libraries were prepared by immunoSEQ multiplex PCR; TCRdb keeps only in-frame clonotypes and omits some of them. The sample holds approximately 150,000 clones; around 80% are singletons and the top ten take roughly 3.4%. The sequencing sample was made of PBMCs. The receptors here all came from a man between 18 and 35 years old in good health and CMV-seropositive.

The rearrangement uses TRBV19 and TRBJ1-3; 8 nucleotides line up with TRBD1. The trim removed 2 bases at V and 2 bases at J, leaving 11 bases unmatched. The CDR3 is 18 residues long. Germline lookup yields CDR1 LNHDA and CDR2 SQIVND (reference sequence). CDR3 region: CASSILERTGLTGNTIYF. The CDR3, as DNA: TGTGCCAGTAGTATACTCGAAAGGACAGGGTTGACTGGAAACACCATATATTTT.

The V call is TRBV2, the J call TRBJ2-1, with a tentative D call TRBD2 (5 bases). Germline V gene data show CDR1 as SNHLY and CDR2 as FYNNEI. Trimming left V 2 bases short and J 5 bases short, with 13 bases between. The CDR3 length is 15 residues. The CDR3 region is CASSEIGIRDNEQFF. The CDR3 nucleotides read TGTGCCAGCAGTGAAATCGGGATAAGGGACAATGAGCAGTTCTTC.

The sample holds a few counts of this clone. The chain uses TRBV4-2 and TRBJ2-7; 7 bases are shared with TRBD1. The CDR3 is 15 amino acids. CDR1 and CDR2 (germline): LGHNA, YNFKEQ. V lost 2 bases to trimming and J lost 6 bases; unmatched junction nucleotides: 10. CDR3 sequence (DNA): TGTGCCAGCAGCCAAAAGAAACAGGGGCACCTCGAGCAGTACTTC. Translated: CASSQKKQGHLEQYF.

V and J are TRBV9 and TRBJ1-3; D is unclear. Germline CDR1 SGDLS, CDR2 YYNGEE. Trimming left V 3 bases short and J 0 bases short, with 10 bases between. The CDR3 spans 15 residues. CDR3 sequence reads: CASSASPGSGNTIYF. The CDR3 nucleotides read TGTGCCAGCAGCGCTTCGCCCGGCTCTGGAAACACCATATATTTT.

The CDR3 reads CASSLAVGGTHRRYEQYF. The CDR3 nucleotides read TGTGCCAGCAGCTTAGCAGTGGGAGGGACTCACCGGCGCTACGAGCAGTACTTC. The rearrangement links TRBV7-6 to TRBJ2-7, with 7 bases matching TRBD2. Losses at the gene ends were 0 bases for V and 3 bases for J; bases not matched to a gene: 14. The CDR3 totals 18 residues. The V gene's germline CDR1 is SGHVS and CDR2 FNYEAQ.

The chain is built from TRBV10-3 and TRBJ1-3, with 8 bases lining up with TRBD1. The junction had 5 bases not matched to a gene; V was cut back by 3 bases and J by 4 bases. Germline CDR1 ENHRY, CDR2 SYGVKD. CDR3 length: 15 residues. CDR3 coding DNA: TGTGCCATCAGTGACGGACAGGGAACGGGAAACACCATATATTTT. Amino acids: CAISDGQGTGNTIYF.

This clone was seen more than once but under ten times. V and J are TRBV27 and TRBJ2-2; D is perhaps TRBD2 (6 bases). There are 12 residues in the CDR3. Deletions cut 7 bases from V and 4 bases from J, with 7 bases between. The germline CDR1 and CDR2 sequences are MNHEY and SMNVEV (reference sequence). The CDR3 reads CASKGLTGELFF. The CDR3 bases are TGTGCCAGCAAGGGACTCACCGGGGAGCTGTTTTTT.

The gene calls are TRBV28 and TRBJ2-4, with no clear D. The germline V gene encodes CDR1 MDHEN and CDR2 SYDVKM. The CDR3 covers 14 residues. The V and J ends lost 4 bases and 0 bases respectively, with 7 bases between them. CDR3 nucleotides: TGTGCCAGCAGTTATGGCCTAGCCAAAAACATTCAGTACTTC. Translating gives CASSYGLAKNIQYF.